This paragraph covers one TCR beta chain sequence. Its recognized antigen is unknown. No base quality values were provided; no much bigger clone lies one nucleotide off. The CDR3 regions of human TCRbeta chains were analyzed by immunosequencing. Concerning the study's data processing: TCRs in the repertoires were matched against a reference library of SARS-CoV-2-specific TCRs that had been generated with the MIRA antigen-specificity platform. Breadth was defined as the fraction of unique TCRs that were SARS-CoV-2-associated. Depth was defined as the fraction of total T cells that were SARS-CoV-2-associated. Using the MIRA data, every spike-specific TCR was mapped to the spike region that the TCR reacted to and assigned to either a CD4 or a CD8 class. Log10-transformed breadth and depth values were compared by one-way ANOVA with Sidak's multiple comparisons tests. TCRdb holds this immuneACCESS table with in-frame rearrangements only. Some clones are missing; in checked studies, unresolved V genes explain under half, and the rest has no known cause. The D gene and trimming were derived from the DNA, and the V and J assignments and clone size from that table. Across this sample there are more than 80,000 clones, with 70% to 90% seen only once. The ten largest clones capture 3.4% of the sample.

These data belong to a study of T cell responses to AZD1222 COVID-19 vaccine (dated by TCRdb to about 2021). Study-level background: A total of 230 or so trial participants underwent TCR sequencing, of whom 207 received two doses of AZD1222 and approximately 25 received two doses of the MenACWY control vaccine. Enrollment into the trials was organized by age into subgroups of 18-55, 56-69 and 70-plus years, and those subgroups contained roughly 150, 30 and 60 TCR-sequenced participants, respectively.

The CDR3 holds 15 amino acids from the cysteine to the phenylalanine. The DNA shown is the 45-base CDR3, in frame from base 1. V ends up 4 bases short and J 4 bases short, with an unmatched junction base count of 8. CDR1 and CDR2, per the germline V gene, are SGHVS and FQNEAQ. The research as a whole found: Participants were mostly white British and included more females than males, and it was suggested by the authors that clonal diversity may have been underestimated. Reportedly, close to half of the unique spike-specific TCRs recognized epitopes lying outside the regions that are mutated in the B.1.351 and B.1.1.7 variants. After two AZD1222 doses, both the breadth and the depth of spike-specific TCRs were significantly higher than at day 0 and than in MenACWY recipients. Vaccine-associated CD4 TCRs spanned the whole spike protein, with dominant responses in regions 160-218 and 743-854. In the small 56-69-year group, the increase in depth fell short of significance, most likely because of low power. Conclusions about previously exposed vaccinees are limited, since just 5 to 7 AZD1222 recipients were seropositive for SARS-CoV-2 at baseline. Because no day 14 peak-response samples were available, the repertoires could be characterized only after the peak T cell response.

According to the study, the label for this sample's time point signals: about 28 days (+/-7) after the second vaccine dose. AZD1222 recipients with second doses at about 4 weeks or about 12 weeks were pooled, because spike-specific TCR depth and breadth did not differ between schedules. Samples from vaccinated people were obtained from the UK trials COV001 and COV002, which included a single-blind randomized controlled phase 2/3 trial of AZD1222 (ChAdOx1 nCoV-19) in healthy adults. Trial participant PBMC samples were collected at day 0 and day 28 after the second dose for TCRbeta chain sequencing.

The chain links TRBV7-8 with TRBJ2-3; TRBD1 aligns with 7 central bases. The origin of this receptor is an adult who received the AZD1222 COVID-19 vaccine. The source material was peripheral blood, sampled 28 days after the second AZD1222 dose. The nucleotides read TGTGCCAGCAGCTCCAGGGGGAATTGGCCAGATACGCAGTATTTT. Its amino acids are CASSSRGNWPDTQYF.